The 21 T cell receptor beta chains below all came from one sample that was sequenced in a study of OX40 agonist ivuxolimab in advanced cancers. Receptor amplification or capture employed the immunoSEQ multiplex PCR assay. TCRdb mirrors the immuneACCESS table, restricted to in-frame sequences. Some clones are absent from its copies; in checked studies, under half trace to an unresolved V gene, and the reason for the others is unknown. Across this sample there are some 80,000 clones, with about 86% seen only once. The leading ten clones occupy less than 2% of the sample. Sequencing used CD4+ or CD8+ T cells sorted from blood, obtained in a trial of the OX40 agonist ivuxolimab. These receptors came from an adult with an advanced solid tumor such as melanoma, head and neck, liver or kidney cancer.

The gene calls are TRBV7-3 and TRBJ1-2; 8 bases are a match to TRBD1. The J segment lost 6 bases and the V segment lost 5 bases, leaving 5 bases of the junction unmatched. The CDR3 consists of 13 residues. Germline V gene sequence: CDR1 SGHTA, CDR2 FQGTGA. CDR3 nucleotide sequence: TGTGCCAGCAGCGCGGACAGGGCGGATGGCTACACCTTC. Its translation is CASSADRADGYTF.

This clone appeared a single time. V gene TRBV10-2 combines with J gene TRBJ2-1; 9 bases fit TRBD2. CDR3 size: 15 residues. Looked up from germline, CDR1 is WSHSY and CDR2 is SAAADI. Trimming took 5 bases from V and 4 from J; bases not matched to a gene: 6. CDR3 coding DNA: TGCGCCAGCAGTTACCTAGCGGGGAGGTACAATGAGCAGTTCTTC. Translated, it gives CASSYLAGRYNEQFF.

The chain links TRBV7-2 to TRBJ1-2; 11 positions agree with TRBD1. The CDR3 contains 14 residues. V shed 4 bases, J shed 8 bases, and the junction held 6 bases outside the gene matches. Germline CDR1 reads SGHTA; CDR2 reads FQGNSA. The CDR3 DNA follows: TGTGCCAGCAGCTCCGGACAGGGGGCTGGCGGCTACACCTTC. This translates into CASSSGQGAGGYTF.

The chain combines TRBV11-2 with TRBJ2-1, with D perhaps TRBD1 or TRBD2 (7 bases each). CDR1 and CDR2 (germline): SGHAT, FQNNGV. V gave up 6 bases and J gave up 6 bases, with 21 bases separating them. CDR3 length: 16 residues. The CDR3 DNA reads as TGTGCCAGCAGACGCCTCCAGGGGGGGAGGTCCAATGAGCAGTTCTTC. Residues: CASRRLQGGRSNEQFF.

This clone was seen only once. The chain's CDR3 is CAWSYSGATGNTIYF. DNA of the CDR3: TGTGCCTGGAGTTATTCCGGGGCTACAGGAAACACCATATATTTT. The rearrangement uses TRBV30 and TRBJ1-3; a weak D match, TRBD1 (5 bases). Trimming pared 2 bases from V and 4 bases from J, leaving 15 bases between. CDR1 is GTSNPN and CDR2 is SVGIG in the germline V gene (reference sequence). The CDR3 covers 15 residues. Using reference TRBV30 and TRBJ1-3 for the parts outside the CDR3, the full variable domain is SQTIHQWPATLVQPVGSPLSLECTVEGTSNPNLYWYRQAAGRGLQLLFYSVGIGQISSEVPQNLSASRPQDRQFILSSKKLLLSDSGFYLCAWSYSGATGNTIYFGEGSWLTVV.

This rearrangement joins TRBV11-2 to TRBJ2-3; D is unresolved. The CDR3 sequence is 15 residues long. CDR1 SGHAT and CDR2 FQNNGV come from the germline V gene. Trimming cost V 5 bases and J 3 bases, with 15 bases left between them. This chain's CDR3 is CASSPQVALTDTQYF. CDR3 DNA sequence: TGTGCCAGCAGCCCTCAGGTGGCCCTAACAGATACGCAGTATTTT.

This chain joins TRBV5-6 and TRBJ2-7, with unresolved D. The ends were cut back, 3 bases at V and 9 bases at J, with 22 bases in the middle. This CDR3 is built from 15 residues. CDR1 is SGHDT and CDR2 is YYEEEE in the germline V gene. The CDR3 loop reads CASSSLRTLSLRQYF. In nucleotides, the CDR3 is TGTGCCAGCAGCTCCCTCCGAACTCTCTCTCTTCGGCAGTACTTC.

The chain combines TRBV6-1 with TRBJ1-6; the D is unclear. The length of the CDR3 is 15 residues. Trimming pared 4 bases from V and 7 bases from J, leaving 14 bases between. Per germline, CDR1 MNHNS and CDR2 SASEGT. In nucleotides, the CDR3 is TGTGCCAGCAGTGGCGGGTCGCCGGGGAATTCACCCCTCCACTTT. Encoded protein: CASSGGSPGNSPLHF.

This chain connects TRBV28 to TRBJ2-7; D ambiguous. Trimming pared 6 bases from V and 4 bases from J, leaving 7 bases between. The CDR3 has 11 residues. The germline V gene encodes CDR1 MDHEN and CDR2 SYDVKM. CDR3 coding DNA: TGTGCCAGCAGGGAAGGATACGAGCAGTACTTC. This translates into CASREGYEQYF. Drawing the rest from reference TRBV28 and TRBJ2-7, the complete variable domain is DVKVTQSSRYLVKRTGEKVFLECVQDMDHENMFWYRQDPGLGLRLIYFSYDVKMKEKGDIPEGYSVSREKKERFSLILESASTNQTSMYLCASREGYEQYFGPGTRLTVT.

V is TRBV28 and J is TRBJ1-3; D call uncertain. The V gene lost 3 bases and the J gene lost 0 bases, with 18 bases spanning the gap. Per germline, CDR1 MDHEN and CDR2 SYDVKM. The length of the CDR3 is 18 residues. The DNA of the CDR3 is TGTGCCAGCAGTTTTCGCCCCGGATCCAAAGGCTCTGGAAACACCATATATTTT. Translated: CASSFRPGSKGSGNTIYF. Together with reference TRBV28 and TRBJ1-3, the CDR3 gives the full variable domain: DVKVTQSSRYLVKRTGEKVFLECVQDMDHENMFWYRQDPGLGLRLIYFSYDVKMKEKGDIPEGYSVSREKKERFSLILESASTNQTSMYLCASSFRPGSKGSGNTIYFGEGSWLTVV.

The rearrangement uses TRBV5-1 and TRBJ2-3, with D perhaps given as TRBD1 or TRBD2 (5 bases each). Between the trimmed V and J ends, which lost 2 bases and 3 bases, there was a span of 16 bases. This CDR3 spans 16 amino acids. Germline assignment: CDR1 SGHRS and CDR2 YFSETQ. The CDR3 reads CASSFAARGVTDTQYF. The CDR3 nucleotides are TGCGCCAGCAGCTTTGCCGCGAGGGGCGTAACAGATACGCAGTATTTT.

The V gene is TRBV6-1, the J gene TRBJ1-4; TRBD1 aligns across 8 bases. Germline V gene sequence: CDR1 MNHNS, CDR2 SASEGT. The CDR3 runs to 13 residues. The V segment lost 10 bases and the J segment 6 bases; nucleotides outside the gene matches: 7. The DNA of the CDR3 is TGTGCCATCCTCAGGGGGCGCGATGAAAAACTGTTTTTT. It is translated as CAILRGRDEKLFF.

This clone was seen a few times. This chain joins TRBV5-5 and TRBJ1-4, with D perhaps matching TRBD1 (6 bases). The CDR3 consists of 15 residues. The germline gives CDR1 SGHKS, CDR2 YYEKEE (reference sequence). V lost 0 bases and J 6 bases, leaving 12 bases between the germline ends. As DNA, the CDR3 is TGTGCCAGCAGCTTGGAAGTCCGGACAGATGAAAAACTGTTTTTT. Translation: CASSLEVRTDEKLFF.

The chain uses TRBV27 and TRBJ1-1; D remains ambiguous. V was shortened by 7 bases and J by 3 bases, with 12 bases between the two germline ends. The CDR3 length is 13 residues. Germline V gene sequence: CDR1 MNHEY, CDR2 SMNVEV (reference sequence). CDR3 region: CASTTNAHTEAFF. The CDR3 coding sequence is TGTGCCAGCACAACAAACGCCCACACTGAAGCTTTCTTT.

This rearrangement joins TRBV6-6 to TRBJ1-1, with unresolved D. Trimming stripped 0 bases from V and 1 base from J, with 6 bases between. CDR1 MNHNY and CDR2 SVGAGI come from the germline V gene (reference sequence). CDR3 size: 14 residues. CDR3 coding DNA: TGTGCCAGCAGTTACTCGCGGCCGAACACTGAAGCTTTCTTT. Amino acids: CASSYSRPNTEAFF.

The CDR3 region has the DNA TGTGCCAGCAGCACGGGACTTCAGGAGACCCAGTACTTC. This encodes CASSTGLQETQYF. V is TRBV6-5 and J is TRBJ2-5; D perhaps matches TRBD2 (6 bases). This CDR3 region has 13 residues. The V end was cut by 6 bases, the J end by 5 bases, with 13 bases between. The germline V gene has CDR1 MNHEY and CDR2 SVGAGI.

The sample holds many counts of this clone. This sequence joins TRBV2 and TRBJ1-2; weak D call: TRBD1 (5 bases). The V end lost 6 bases, the J end lost 7 bases, and 18 bases lay between the germline ends. This CDR3 has 14 amino acids. Germline loops: CDR1 SNHLY, CDR2 FYNNEI. The CDR3 DNA reads TGTGCCAGCAGCAGCGGGACTTTTACCAGTGGCTACACCTTC. Translating gives CASSSGTFTSGYTF.

The chain uses TRBV11-2 and TRBJ2-3; perhaps D is TRBD1 or TRBD2 (6 bases each). The CDR3 runs to 14 residues. V was trimmed by 5 bases and J by 2 bases, leaving 11 bases between them. The germline V gene encodes CDR1 SGHAT and CDR2 FQNNGV. CDR3 bases: TGTGCCAGCAGCCTAGGGGGGTACACAGATACGCAGTATTTT. Translated, it gives CASSLGGYTDTQYF.

The CDR3 sequence is CASSLSSPGPSQHF. The CDR3 DNA sequence: TGTGCCAGCAGTTTGTCCTCCCCCGGGCCATCACAGCATTTT. J is TRBJ1-5 and V is TRBV28; no definite D call. The germline CDR1 and CDR2 sequences are MDHEN and SYDVKM. Deletions cut 3 bases from V and 13 bases from J, with 19 bases between. The CDR3 contains 14 residues. Combining the CDR3 with reference TRBV28 and TRBJ1-5 gives the whole variable domain DVKVTQSSRYLVKRTGEKVFLECVQDMDHENMFWYRQDPGLGLRLIYFSYDVKMKEKGDIPEGYSVSREKKERFSLILESASTNQTSMYLCASSLSSPGPSQHFGDGTRLSIL.

This chain uses TRBV6-5 with TRBJ1-6; D is unclear. With 7 bases removed from V and 7 bases from J, the gap between germline ends came to 8 bases. The CDR3 runs to 12 residues. Germline CDR1 is MNHEY and CDR2 is SVGAGI. CDR3 in amino acids: CASTRANSPLHF. The CDR3 DNA is TGTGCCAGCACCCGGGCAAATTCACCCCTCCACTTT.

The V gene is TRBV14, the J gene TRBJ2-7; D not certain. CDR3 length: 17 amino acids. Trimming shortened V by 3 bases and J by 0 bases, and 18 bases separated the two germline ends. Per the germline V gene, CDR1 is SGHDN and CDR2 is FVKESK. This CDR3 reads CASSQALGPLSSYEQYF. In DNA, the CDR3 is TGTGCCAGCAGCCAGGCCCTAGGGCCGCTAAGCTCCTACGAGCAGTACTTC.